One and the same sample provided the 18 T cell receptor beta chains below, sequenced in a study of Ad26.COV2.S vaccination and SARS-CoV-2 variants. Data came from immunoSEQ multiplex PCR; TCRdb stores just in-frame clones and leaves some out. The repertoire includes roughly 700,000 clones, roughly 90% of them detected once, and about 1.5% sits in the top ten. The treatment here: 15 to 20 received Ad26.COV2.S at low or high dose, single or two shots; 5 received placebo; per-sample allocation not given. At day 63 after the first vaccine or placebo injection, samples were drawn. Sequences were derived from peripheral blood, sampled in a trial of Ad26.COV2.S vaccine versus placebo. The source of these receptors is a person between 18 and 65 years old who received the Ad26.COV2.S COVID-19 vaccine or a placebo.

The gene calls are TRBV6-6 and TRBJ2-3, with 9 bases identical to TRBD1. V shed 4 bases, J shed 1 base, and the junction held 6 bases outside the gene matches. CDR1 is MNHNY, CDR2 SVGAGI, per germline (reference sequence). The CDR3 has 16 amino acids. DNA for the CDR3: TGTGCCAGCAGTTCCCCTCGGGACAGGGGCACAGATACGCAGTATTTT. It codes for CASSSPRDRGTDTQYF.

The CDR3 loop is CAWSLGLAGSGELFF. In DNA, the CDR3 is TGTGCCTGGAGTCTGGGACTAGCGGGGTCCGGGGAGCTGTTTTTT. V is TRBV30 and J is TRBJ2-2; 13 nucleotides line up with TRBD2. Germline lookup yields CDR1 GTSNPN and CDR2 SVGIG (reference sequence). V was pared by 2 bases and J by 6 bases, with 3 bases of the junction left unmatched. This CDR3 spans 15 amino acids.

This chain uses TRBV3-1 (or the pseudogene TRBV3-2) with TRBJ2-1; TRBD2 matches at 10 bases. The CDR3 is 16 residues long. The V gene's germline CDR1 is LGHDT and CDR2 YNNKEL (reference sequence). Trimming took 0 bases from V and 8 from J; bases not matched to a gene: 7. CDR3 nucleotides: TGTGCCAGCAGCCAAGATGGGGCTAGCGGGAGCTATGAGCAGTTCTTC. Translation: CASSQDGASGSYEQFF.

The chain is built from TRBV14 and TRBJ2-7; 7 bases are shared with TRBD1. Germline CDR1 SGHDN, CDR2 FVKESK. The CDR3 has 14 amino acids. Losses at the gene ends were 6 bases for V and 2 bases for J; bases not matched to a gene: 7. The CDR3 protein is CASRPTGTAYEQYF. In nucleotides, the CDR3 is TGTGCCAGCAGGCCCACCGGGACAGCCTACGAGCAGTACTTC.

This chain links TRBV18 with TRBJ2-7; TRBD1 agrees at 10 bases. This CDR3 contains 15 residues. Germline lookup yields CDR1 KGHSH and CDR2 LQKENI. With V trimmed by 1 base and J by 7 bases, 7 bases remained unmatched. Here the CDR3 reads CASSPRTGGMGEQYF. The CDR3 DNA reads TGTGCCAGCTCACCACGGACAGGGGGGATGGGGGAGCAGTACTTC.

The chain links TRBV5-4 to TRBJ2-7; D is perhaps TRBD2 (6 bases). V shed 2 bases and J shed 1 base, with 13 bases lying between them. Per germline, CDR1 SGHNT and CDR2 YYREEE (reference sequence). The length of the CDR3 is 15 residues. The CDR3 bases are TGTGCCAGCAGCTTTTTGGGCGGGGCTTCCTACGAGCAGTACTTC. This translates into CASSFLGGASYEQYF.

This CDR3 reads CASPHVQTRKSYEQYF. In DNA form, the CDR3 reads TGTGCCAGCCCTCATGTCCAAACCCGGAAATCCTACGAGCAGTACTTC. The gene calls are TRBV21-1 and TRBJ2-7. TRBV21-1 constitutes a pseudogene. CDR3 length: 16 residues.

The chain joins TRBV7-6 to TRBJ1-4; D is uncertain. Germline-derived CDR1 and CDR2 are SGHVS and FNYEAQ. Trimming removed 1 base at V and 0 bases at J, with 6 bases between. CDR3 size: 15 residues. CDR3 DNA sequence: TGTGCCAGCAGCTTAGTTGGAGCAACTAATGAAAAACTGTTTTTT. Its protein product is CASSLVGATNEKLFF.

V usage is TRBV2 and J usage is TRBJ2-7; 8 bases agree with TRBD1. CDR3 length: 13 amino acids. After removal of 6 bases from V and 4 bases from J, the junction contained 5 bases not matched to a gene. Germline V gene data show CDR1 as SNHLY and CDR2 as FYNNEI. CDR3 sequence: CASSADRVYEQYF. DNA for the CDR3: TGTGCCAGCAGCGCGGACAGGGTGTACGAGCAGTACTTC.

The CDR3: CASSLSISYEQYF. CDR3 DNA: TGTGCCAGCAGTTTGTCAATCTCCTACGAGCAGTACTTC. The chain combines TRBV27 with TRBJ2-7, with D hard to call. The CDR3 totals 13 residues. Germline values: CDR1 MNHEY, CDR2 SMNVEV (reference sequence). Trimming shortened V by 3 bases and J by 0 bases, and 6 bases separated the two germline ends.

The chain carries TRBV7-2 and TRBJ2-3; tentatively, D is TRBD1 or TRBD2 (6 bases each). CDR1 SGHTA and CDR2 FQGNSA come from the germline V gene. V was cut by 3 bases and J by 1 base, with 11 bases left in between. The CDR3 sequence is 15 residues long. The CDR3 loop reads CASSLFGGRTDTQYF. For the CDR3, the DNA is TGTGCCAGCAGCTTGTTCGGGGGCCGCACAGATACGCAGTATTTT.

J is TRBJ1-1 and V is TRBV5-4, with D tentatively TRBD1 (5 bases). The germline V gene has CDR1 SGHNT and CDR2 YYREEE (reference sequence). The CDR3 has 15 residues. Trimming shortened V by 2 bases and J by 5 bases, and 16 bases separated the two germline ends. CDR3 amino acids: CASSFAGLKRTEAFF. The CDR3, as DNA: TGTGCCAGCAGCTTTGCAGGGCTAAAACGTACTGAAGCTTTCTTT.

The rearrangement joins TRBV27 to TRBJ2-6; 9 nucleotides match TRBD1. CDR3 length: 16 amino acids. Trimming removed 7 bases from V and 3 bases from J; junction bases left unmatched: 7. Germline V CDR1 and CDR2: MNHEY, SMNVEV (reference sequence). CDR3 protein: CASTSTGGGGANVLTF. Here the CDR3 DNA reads TGTGCCAGCACCTCGACAGGGGGTGGTGGGGCCAACGTCCTGACTTTC.

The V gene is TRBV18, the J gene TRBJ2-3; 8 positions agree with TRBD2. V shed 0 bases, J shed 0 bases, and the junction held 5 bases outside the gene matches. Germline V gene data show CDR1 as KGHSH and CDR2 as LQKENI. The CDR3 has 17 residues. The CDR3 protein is CASSPPGTSLSTDTQYF. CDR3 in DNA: TGTGCCAGCTCACCACCCGGGACTAGTTTGAGCACAGATACGCAGTATTTT.

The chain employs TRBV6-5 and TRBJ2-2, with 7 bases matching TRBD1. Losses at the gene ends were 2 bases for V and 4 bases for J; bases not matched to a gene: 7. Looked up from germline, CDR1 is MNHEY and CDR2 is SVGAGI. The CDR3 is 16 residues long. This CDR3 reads CASSYRVGGGTGELFF. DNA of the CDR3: TGTGCCAGCAGTTACAGGGTAGGGGGCGGCACCGGGGAGCTGTTTTTT.

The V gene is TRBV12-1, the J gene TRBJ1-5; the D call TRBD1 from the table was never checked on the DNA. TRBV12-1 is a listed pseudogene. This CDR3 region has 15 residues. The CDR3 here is CASSPRTGEERPQHF. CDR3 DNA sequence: TGTGCCAGCAGCCCCCGGACAGGGGAGGAGCGGCCCCAGCATTTT.

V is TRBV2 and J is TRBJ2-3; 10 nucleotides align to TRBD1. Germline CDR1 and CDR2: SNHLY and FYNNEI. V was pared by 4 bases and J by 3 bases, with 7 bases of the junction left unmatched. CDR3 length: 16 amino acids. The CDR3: CASSGRTGGRTDTQYF. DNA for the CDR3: TGTGCCAGCAGTGGGAGGACAGGGGGGAGGACAGATACGCAGTATTTT.

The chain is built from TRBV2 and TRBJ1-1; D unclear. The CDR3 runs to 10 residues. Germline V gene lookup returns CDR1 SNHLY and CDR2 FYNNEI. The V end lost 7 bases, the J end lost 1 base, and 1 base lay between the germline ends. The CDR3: CASKNTEAFF. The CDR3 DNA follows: TGTGCCAGCAAGAACACTGAAGCTTTCTTT.